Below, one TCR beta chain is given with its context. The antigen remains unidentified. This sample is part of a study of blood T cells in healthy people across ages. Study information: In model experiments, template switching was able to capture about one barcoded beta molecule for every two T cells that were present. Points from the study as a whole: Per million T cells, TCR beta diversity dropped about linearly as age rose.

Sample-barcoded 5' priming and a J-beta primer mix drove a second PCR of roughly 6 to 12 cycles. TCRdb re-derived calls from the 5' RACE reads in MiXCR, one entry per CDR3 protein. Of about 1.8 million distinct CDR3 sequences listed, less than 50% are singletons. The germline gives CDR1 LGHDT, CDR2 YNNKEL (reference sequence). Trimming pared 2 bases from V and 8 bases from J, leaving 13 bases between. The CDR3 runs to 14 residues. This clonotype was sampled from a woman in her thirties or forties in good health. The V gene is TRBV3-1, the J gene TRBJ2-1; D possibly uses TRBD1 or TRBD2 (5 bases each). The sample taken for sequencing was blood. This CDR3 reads CASSQRDGLDEQFF. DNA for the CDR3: TGTGCCAGCAGCCAACGGGACGGCCTCGATGAGCAGTTCTTC.